This TCR beta chain appears in the sequencing data of a study of beta chain features in type 1 diabetes. This CDR3 is 15 amino acids long. V lost 3 bases and J 0 bases, leaving 9 bases between the germline ends. The germline gives CDR1 KGHSH, CDR2 LQKENI. Reverse transcription of all isolated RNA meant that expressed TCRB transcripts were sequenced. The method was immunoSEQ multiplex PCR; TCRdb's version includes in-frame clones alone and lacks a portion of them. This table has roughly 14,000 clones, roughly two fifths appearing once. It was one heparinised blood draw, averaging approximately 100 mL, that each donor gave. CD45RO/CCR7/CD25/CD127/CD95/CD27 sorting isolated CD4+ naive, central memory, regulatory and stem cell-like memory cells. Findings and limits, study-wide: TCRB CDR3s from Type 1 diabetes patients were moderately but significantly shorter in all four CD4+ subsets.

This clone showed up just once. Its antigen is still unknown. The material sequenced was stem cell memory CD4+ T cells from blood. This sequence was found in a woman in her thirties or forties in good health. V and J are TRBV18 and TRBJ1-3; unclear D gene. The CDR3, as DNA: TGTGCCAGCTCACCTAACAGTCTCTCTGGAAACACCATATATTTT. Encoded protein: CASSPNSLSGNTIYF.